The 8 T cell receptor beta chains presented below share a single source sample, sequenced in a study of blood T cells in healthy people across ages. Next came a second PCR, run for roughly 7 to 12 cycles, which used a sample-barcoded 5' primer along with a J-beta primer mix. TCRdb used MiXCR to reprocess the 5' RACE reads, holding one entry per CDR3 protein. The profile shows around 850,000 distinct CDR3 sequences, under 40% of them singletons. The sequenced sample was blood. These receptor sequences come from a young man in good health.

This clonotype has only one observation. V is TRBV27 and J is TRBJ2-5; the D is unclear. The CDR3 has 13 residues. CDR1 and CDR2 (germline): MNHEY, SMNVEV (reference sequence). The V end lost 5 bases, the J end lost 4 bases, and 11 bases lay between the germline ends. Here the CDR3 DNA reads TGTGCCAGCAGTGCCAAGAGTACAGAGACCCAGTACTTC. Amino acids: CASSAKSTETQYF.

This chain uses TRBV6-6 with TRBJ2-7; D possibly corresponds to TRBD2 (5 bases). V shed 4 bases and J shed 1 base, with 14 bases lying between them. This CDR3 comprises 15 residues. Germline V lookup: CDR1 MNHNY, CDR2 SVGAGI (reference sequence). This CDR3 is CASSSTRALSYEQYF. The CDR3 DNA follows: TGTGCCAGCAGTTCCACGAGGGCGTTATCCTACGAGCAGTACTTC.

Of note for this clonotype: A much larger clone differs from this one at a single base, so this may be a read error. The CDR3 sequence: CASSVRAGGTEAFF. Here the CDR3 DNA reads TGTGCCAGCAGTGTAAGGGCAGGGGGCACTGAAGCTTTCTTT. The chain carries TRBV12-3 or TRBV12-4 and TRBJ1-1; 7 bases line up with TRBD1. V lost 5 bases, J lost 4 bases, and 7 bases stayed unmatched. This CDR3 has 14 amino acids.

This clonotype was counted between two and nine times. V usage is TRBV2 and J usage is TRBJ2-3; 11 nucleotides agree with TRBD1. V lost 7 bases and J lost 4; bases outside the gene matches: 4. This CDR3 comprises 14 residues. Germline CDR1 SNHLY, CDR2 FYNNEI. As DNA, the CDR3 is TGTGCCAGCATGGGGACAGGGGGGTCAGATACGCAGTATTTT. It encodes CASMGTGGSDTQYF. Using reference TRBV2 and TRBJ2-3 for the parts outside the CDR3, the full variable domain is EPEVTQTPSHQVTQMGQEVILRCVPISNHLYFYWYRQILGQKVEFLVSFYNNEISEKSEIFDDQFSVERPDGSNFTLKIRSTKLEDSAMYFCASMGTGGSDTQYFGPGTRLTVL.

To note about this clonotype: This clone may be a read error of a much larger clone one base away. The gene calls are TRBV12-3 or TRBV12-4 and TRBJ2-3; TRBD2 agrees at 8 bases. This CDR3 has 14 residues. Trimming took 6 bases from V and 4 from J; bases not matched to a gene: 6. The CDR3 DNA reads TGTGCCAGCAGAAAGCGGGGGATCGCAGATACGCAGTATTTT. This sequence encodes CASRKRGIADTQYF.

This clonotype has just a few counts. The junction departs from germline at one end; a sequencing error may be responsible. The chain links TRBV25-1 to TRBJ2-5, with D perhaps given as TRBD1 or TRBD2 (6 bases each). Per germline, CDR1 MGHDK and CDR2 SYGVNS. This CDR3 spans 13 amino acids. The CDR3 DNA sequence: TGTGTCAGCAGTGATTGGGGGGCTGGGACCCAGTACTTC. Encoded protein: CVSSDWGAGTQYF. The entire variable domain, with the rest obtained from reference TRBV25-1 and TRBJ2-5, is as follows: EADIYQTPRYLVIGTGKKITLECSQTMGHDKMYWYQQDPGMELHLIHYSYGVNSTEKGDLSSESTVSRIRTEHFPLTLESARPSHTSQYLCVSSDWGAGTQYFGPGTRLLVL.

This chain links TRBV28 with TRBJ2-1; D is uncertain. The J call may be mistaken, given a closer DNA end match to TRBJ2-7. Germline assignment: CDR1 MDHEN and CDR2 SYDVKM. CDR3 length equals 11 residues. The CDR3 sequence is CASSSIGEQYF. In DNA, the CDR3 is TGTGCCAGCAGTTCCATAGGTGAGCAGTACTTC.

This clonotype was found many times. This sequence joins TRBV29-1 and TRBJ2-3; a weak D match, TRBD1 (5 bases). V was clipped by 6 bases and J by 0 bases, with 10 bases between them. Germline CDR1 reads SQVTM; CDR2 reads ANQGSEA. The CDR3 is 13 amino acids. CDR3 in amino acids: CSVQETSTDTQYF. The DNA of the CDR3 is TGCAGCGTACAGGAAACGAGCACAGATACGCAGTATTTT.